This TCR beta chain derives from a study of regulatory T cells in long-lasting Graves disease. On the study more broadly: Graves' cases, newly diagnosed, had used antithyroid drugs under 3 months.

The study's findings and limits: Public clonotype sharing was higher in persistent than newly diagnosed patients.

This clonotype was observed many times. Its antigen is as yet unknown. According to the study, TCR beta libraries were built with iRepertoire HTBI primers and CDR3-region Arm-PCR. MiXCR was run by TCRdb on the multiplex PCR reads, yielding one entry per CDR3 protein. Among about 470,000 distinct CDR3 sequences listed, approximately 15% were seen once. Time point: newly diagnosed GD, antithyroid drugs for less than 3 months. PBMC RNA served as the TCR library source. V was shortened by 5 bases and J by 1 base, with 8 bases between the two germline ends. The CDR3 totals 13 residues. Looked up from germline, CDR1 is SGHTA and CDR2 is FQGTGA. The same sample was also studied in work on T cells in Graves' hyperthyroidism and ophthalmopathy. That work adds: Those with hyperthyroidism were 18 to 65 years old, newly diagnosed, and ill for under 2 months.

The V call is TRBV7-3, the J call TRBJ2-5; the D gene is possibly TRBD1 (5 bases). The receptor was isolated from a woman aged 25 to 39 with Graves disease. The input for sequencing was peripheral blood mononuclear cells (PBMCs), taken at new diagnosis, from a patient treated with antithyroid drugs. As DNA, the CDR3 is TGTGCCAGCAGCCCAGGGTCCCAAGAGACCCAGTACTTC. Translation: CASSPGSQETQYF.